This T cell receptor (beta chain) was captured in a study of blood T cell repertoires in COVID-19. Across the whole study: COVID-19 samples collected from the United States, Italy and Spain covered acute and convalescent phases. PBMCs, B-cell-depleted T cells, or T cells were the source of the cDNA or gDNA that made up the material.

This clone appeared a single time. Source study methods: Amplifying reference gene primers gave estimates of nucleated cell counts. Clones were sequenced by immunoSEQ multiplex PCR, and TCRdb holds only the in-frame ones, with some missing. V, J and clone size were drawn from that table, and D and trimming were deduced from the DNA. The sample has about 140,000 clones, about three quarters seen once. Material for sequencing was peripheral blood. The sequence derives from a woman aged 45-65 years with active or convalescent COVID-19.

The CDR3 DNA is TGCGCCAGCAGCCAAATACAGGGGACCTACGAGCAGTACTTC. It is translated as CASSQIQGTYEQYF. V usage is TRBV4-3 and J usage is TRBJ2-7, with TRBD1 identical over 7 bases. Germline loops: CDR1 LGHNA, CDR2 YSLEER. Trimming took 2 bases from V and 2 from J; bases not matched to a gene: 3. This CDR3 is 14 amino acids long.